Listed below are T cell receptor beta chains from one sample, sequenced in a study of T cells after yellow fever vaccination. One entry per CDR3 protein results from TCRdb running MiXCR on the 5' RACE reads. The table includes roughly 330,000 distinct CDR3 sequences, around 6.8% detected once. The input for sequencing was PBMCs, taken about 41 days after the first yellow fever vaccination. These receptors all stem from a man aged 18-30 years who received the YFV17D yellow fever vaccine. Each CDR3 is given with its conserved first and last residue. The order of the fields is CDR3 protein, CDR3 DNA, D gene, J gene, V gene, clone size. The D gene is left open where the match is weak. The size of a clone is reported for some rows only, either as once, few or many, or as a class for expanded clones.

CASSQEDLGVVYGYTF	TGCGCCAGCAGCCAAGAAGATCTGGGGGTGGTCTATGGCTACACCTTC	.	TRBJ1-2	TRBV4-1	.
CASSPLNYGSGNTIYF	TGTGCCAGCAGTCCCCTGAATTACGGCTCTGGAAACACCATATATTTT	.	TRBJ1-3	TRBV7-3	many
CASNVRDRAFEKLFF	TGTGCCAGCAATGTCCGGGACAGGGCTTTTGAAAAACTGTTTTTT	TRBD1	TRBJ1-4	TRBV6-1	few
CASSKARGGTMNTEAFF	TGTGCCAGCAGCAAAGCGCGAGGGGGCACGATGAACACTGAAGCTTTCTTT	.	TRBJ1-1	TRBV21-1	few
CASSSTRSEPQHF	TGTGCCAGCAGCTCCACCCGTTCGGAGCCCCAGCATTTT	.	TRBJ1-5	TRBV7-2	few
CASSLSTGGGHNEQFF	TGTGCCAGCAGCTTATCAACAGGGGGTGGCCATAATGAGCAGTTCTTC	TRBD1	TRBJ2-1	TRBV7-2	few
CASSSSISSYNSEQFF	TGTGCCAGCAGCTCGAGTATTTCCTCCTACAATAGTGAGCAGTTCTTC	.	TRBJ2-1	TRBV7-9	.
CASTPPAASGVSYNEQFF	TGTGCCAGCACCCCTCCCGCGGCTAGCGGGGTTTCCTACAATGAGCAGTTCTTC	TRBD2	TRBJ2-1	TRBV11-2	.
CASSLRRGGIGELFF	TGTGCCAGCAGTTTACGGCGGGGGGGCATCGGGGAGCTGTTTTTT	TRBD2	TRBJ2-2	TRBV12-3/TRBV12-4	many
CASSKAREYKFTDTQYF	TGTGCCAGCAGCAAAGCCCGGGAATACAAATTCACAGATACGCAGTATTTT	.	TRBJ2-3	TRBV6-2/TRBV6-3	few
CASSQVVSYNEQFF	TGCGCCAGCAGCCAAGTCGTGAGCTACAATGAGCAGTTCTTC	.	TRBJ2-1	TRBV4-3	.
CASSPTGPVGNEQFF	TGTGCCAGCAGCCCGACAGGGCCCGTTGGGAATGAGCAGTTCTTC	TRBD1	TRBJ2-1	TRBV3-1	few
CSAREVLLLAKNIQYF	TGCAGTGCTAGAGAGGTACTCCTCTTAGCCAAAAACATTCAGTACTTC	.	TRBJ2-4	TRBV20-1	.
CASSLGTEREAFF	TGTGCCAGCAGCTTAGGGACAGAGCGGGAAGCTTTCTTT	.	TRBJ1-1	TRBV7-6	few
CASTGLADSYNEQFF	TGTGCCAGCACCGGACTAGCGGACTCCTACAATGAGCAGTTCTTC	TRBD2	TRBJ2-1	TRBV6-1	few
CASSQESVSGETQYF	TGCGCCAGCAGCCAAGAATCCGTTTCGGGGGAGACCCAGTACTTC	.	TRBJ2-5	TRBV4-1	few
CASSQADPTTASWPNTGELFF	TGTGCCAGCAGCCAAGCGGACCCCACGACTGCGAGTTGGCCGAACACCGGGGAGCTGTTTTTT	.	TRBJ2-2	TRBV3-1	.
CASSTRTEVDTQYF	TGTGCCAGCAGTACCCGCACGGAGGTCGATACGCAGTATTTT	.	TRBJ2-3	TRBV6-2/TRBV6-3	many
CASSLAGHAGAGNEQFF	TGTGCCAGCAGCTTAGCGGGGCACGCGGGGGCAGGCAATGAGCAGTTCTTC	.	TRBJ2-1	TRBV7-2	few
CATSRTLAGGTDTQYF	TGTGCCACCAGCAGAACACTAGCGGGGGGAACAGATACGCAGTATTTT	TRBD2	TRBJ2-3	TRBV15	few
CASSYSFKTGYEQYF	TGTGCCAGCAGTTACTCTTTCAAAACCGGATACGAGCAGTACTTC	.	TRBJ2-7	TRBV6-5	few
CASSEYGGPEAFF	TGTGCCAGCAGTGAATACGGGGGGCCTGAAGCTTTCTTT	.	TRBJ1-1	TRBV25-1	.
CSATTPFPGQGSSYNEQFF	TGCAGTGCTACTACTCCGTTCCCGGGACAGGGGAGCTCCTACAATGAGCAGTTCTTC	TRBD1	TRBJ2-1	TRBV20-1	.
CSVEYKRPPPSRPLLTDTQYF	TGCAGCGTTGAATACAAAAGGCCCCCGCCCAGTAGGCCCCTACTCACAGATACGCAGTATTTT	.	TRBJ2-3	TRBV29-1	few
CASSHRLRDRGDEQYF	TGCGCCAGCAGCCATCGTTTGAGGGATAGGGGGGACGAGCAGTACTTC	.	TRBJ2-7	TRBV4-3	few
CASSLRWRGLYNEQFF	TGTGCCAGCAGTTTAAGGTGGCGGGGGCTCTACAATGAGCAGTTCTTC	.	TRBJ2-1	TRBV27	.
CASSPRGTEIEAFF	TGTGCCAGCTCACCCCGGGGGACAGAGATTGAAGCTTTCTTT	TRBD1	TRBJ1-1	TRBV18	.
CASSPPSGDTGELFF	TGTGCCAGCAGCCCCCCAAGCGGTGACACCGGGGAGCTGTTTTTT	.	TRBJ2-2	TRBV5-4	.
CASSLVATTEAFF	TGTGCCAGCAGCTTAGTGGCGACCACTGAAGCTTTCTTT	.	TRBJ1-1	TRBV7-2	many
CSARPPGQWYGYTF	TGCAGTGCTAGACCCCCGGGACAGTGGTATGGCTACACCTTC	TRBD1	TRBJ1-2	TRBV20-1	few
CSARDRDKETQYF	TGCAGTGCCCGGGACAGGGACAAAGAGACCCAGTACTTC	TRBD1	TRBJ2-5	TRBV20-1	few
CASSESSTDTQYF	TGTGCCAGCAGCGAGTCAAGCACAGATACGCAGTATTTT	.	TRBJ2-3	TRBV9	.
CASILGQGANEQYF	TGTGCCAGCATCCTCGGACAGGGGGCCAACGAGCAGTACTTC	TRBD1	TRBJ2-7	TRBV6-1	few
CASSPVGPYDTGELFF	TGTGCCAGCAGCCCCGTTGGGCCTTATGACACCGGGGAGCTGTTTTTT	.	TRBJ2-2	TRBV7-3	many
CASSQKWASGGEQFF	TGCGCCAGCAGCCAAAAATGGGCTAGCGGGGGTGAGCAGTTCTTC	TRBD2	TRBJ2-1	TRBV4-3	few
CASRDTAASPLHF	TGTGCCAGCAGGGATACCGCGGCTTCACCCCTCCACTTT	.	TRBJ1-6	TRBV2	many
CSASDRDETQYF	TGCAGTGCTTCGGACAGGGATGAGACCCAGTACTTC	TRBD1	TRBJ2-5	TRBV20-1	few
CASSKSPGSYEQYF	TGTGCCAGCAGTAAAAGCCCTGGTAGCTACGAGCAGTACTTC	.	TRBJ2-7	TRBV12-3/TRBV12-4	.
CSVSTGELTSPLHF	TGCAGCGTGTCGACAGGGGAATTAACTTCACCCCTCCACTTT	TRBD1	TRBJ1-6	TRBV29-1	.
CASSHTPRGYTF	TGTGCCAGCAGTCATACCCCGAGGGGCTACACCTTC	.	TRBJ1-2	TRBV7-9	.
CASTHPGGDYEQYF	TGTGCCAGCACCCACCCCGGGGGGGACTACGAGCAGTACTTC	TRBD2	TRBJ2-7	TRBV6-2/TRBV6-3	many
CSAKGYTNEKLFF	TGCAGTGCTAAGGGTTACACTAATGAAAAACTGTTTTTT	.	TRBJ1-4	TRBV20-1	.
CASSEAAGVGEQFF	TGTGCCAGCAGTGAAGCTGCTGGGGTTGGTGAGCAGTTCTTC	.	TRBJ2-1	TRBV2	many
CASSQDRTSGGSTTSTDTQYF	TGCGCCAGCAGCCAAGATCGGACTAGCGGGGGCTCAACCACTAGCACAGATACGCAGTATTTT	TRBD2	TRBJ2-3	TRBV4-1	.
CASTLGAPGGTEAFF	TGTGCCAGCACCTTAGGCGCCCCAGGGGGGACTGAAGCTTTCTTT	TRBD1	TRBJ1-1	TRBV5-4	.
CASSHPKKDTEAFF	TGTGCCAGCAGCCATCCGAAGAAGGACACTGAAGCTTTCTTT	.	TRBJ1-1	TRBV4-2	few
CASSEVKQAGDLSYEQYF	TGTGCCAGCAGTGAAGTTAAACAAGCGGGGGACCTCTCCTACGAGCAGTACTTC	TRBD2	TRBJ2-7	TRBV6-1	few